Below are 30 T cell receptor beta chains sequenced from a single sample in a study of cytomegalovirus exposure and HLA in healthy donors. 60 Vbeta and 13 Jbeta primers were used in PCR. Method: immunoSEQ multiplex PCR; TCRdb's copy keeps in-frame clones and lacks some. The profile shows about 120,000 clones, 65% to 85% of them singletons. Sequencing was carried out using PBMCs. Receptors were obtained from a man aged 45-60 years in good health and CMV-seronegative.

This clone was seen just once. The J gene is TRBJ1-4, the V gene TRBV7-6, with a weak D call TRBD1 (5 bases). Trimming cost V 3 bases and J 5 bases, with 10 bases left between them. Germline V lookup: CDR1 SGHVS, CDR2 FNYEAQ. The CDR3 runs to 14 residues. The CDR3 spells CASSLPGLNEKLFF. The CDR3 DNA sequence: TGTGCCAGCAGCTTGCCGGGACTCAATGAAAAACTGTTTTTT.

Here the CDR3 reads CASSRQQGADEKLFF. CDR3 in DNA: TGTGCCAGTAGTAGACAACAGGGGGCCGACGAAAAACTGTTTTTT. V is TRBV19 and J is TRBJ1-4; 9 bases match TRBD1. The CDR3 is made up of 15 amino acids. The J segment lost 8 bases and the V segment lost 4 bases, leaving 8 bases of the junction unmatched. CDR1 and CDR2 from the germline V gene are LNHDA and SQIVND (reference sequence).

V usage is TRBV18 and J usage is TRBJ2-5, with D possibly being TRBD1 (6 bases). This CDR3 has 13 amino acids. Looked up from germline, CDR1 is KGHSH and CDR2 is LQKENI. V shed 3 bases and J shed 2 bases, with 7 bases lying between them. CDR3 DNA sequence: TGTGCCAGCTCACCCGACAGGCAAGAGACCCAGTACTTC. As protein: CASSPDRQETQYF.

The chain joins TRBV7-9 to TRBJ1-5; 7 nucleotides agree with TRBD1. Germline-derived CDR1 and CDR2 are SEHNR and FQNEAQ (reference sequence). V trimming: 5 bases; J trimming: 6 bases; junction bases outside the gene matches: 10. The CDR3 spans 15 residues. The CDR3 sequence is CASSLFGQDAQPQHF. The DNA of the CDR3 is TGTGCCAGCAGCCTATTCGGACAGGACGCTCAGCCCCAGCATTTT.

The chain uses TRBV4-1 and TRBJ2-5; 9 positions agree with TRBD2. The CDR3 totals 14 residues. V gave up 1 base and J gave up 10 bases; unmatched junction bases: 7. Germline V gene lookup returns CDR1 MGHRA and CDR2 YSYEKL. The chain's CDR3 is CASSQAVSGGYQYF. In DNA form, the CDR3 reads TGCGCCAGCAGCCAAGCGGTCAGCGGGGGGTACCAGTACTTC.

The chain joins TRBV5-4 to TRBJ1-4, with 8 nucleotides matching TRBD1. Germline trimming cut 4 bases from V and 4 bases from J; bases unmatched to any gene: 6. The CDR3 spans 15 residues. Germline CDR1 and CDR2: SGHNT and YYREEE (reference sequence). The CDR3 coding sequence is TGTGCCAGCAGCCCGGAGGGACAGGTTAATGAAAAACTGTTTTTT. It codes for CASSPEGQVNEKLFF.

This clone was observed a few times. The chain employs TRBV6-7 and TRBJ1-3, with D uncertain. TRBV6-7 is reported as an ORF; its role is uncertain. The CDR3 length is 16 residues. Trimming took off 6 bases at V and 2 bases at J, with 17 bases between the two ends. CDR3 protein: CASRRETKSTGNTIYF. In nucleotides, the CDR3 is TGTGCCAGCAGGAGGGAGACCAAGTCAACTGGAAACACCATATATTTT.

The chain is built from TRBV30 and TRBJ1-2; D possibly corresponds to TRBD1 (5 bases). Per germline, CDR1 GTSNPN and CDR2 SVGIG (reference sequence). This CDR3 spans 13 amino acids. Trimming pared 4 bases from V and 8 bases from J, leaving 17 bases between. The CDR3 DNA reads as TGTGCCTGGATACGGGGGGGATCGTGGGGCTACACCTTC. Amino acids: CAWIRGGSWGYTF. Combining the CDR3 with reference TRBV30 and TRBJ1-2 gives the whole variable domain SQTIHQWPATLVQPVGSPLSLECTVEGTSNPNLYWYRQAAGRGLQLLFYSVGIGQISSEVPQNLSASRPQDRQFILSSKKLLLSDSGFYLCAWIRGGSWGYTFGSGTRLTVV.

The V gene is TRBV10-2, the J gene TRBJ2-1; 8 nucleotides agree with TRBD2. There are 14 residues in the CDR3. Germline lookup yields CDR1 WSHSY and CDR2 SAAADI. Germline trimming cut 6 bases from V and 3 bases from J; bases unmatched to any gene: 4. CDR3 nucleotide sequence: TGCGCCAGCAGCATTAGCGGGATCTACAATGAGCAGTTCTTC. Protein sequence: CASSISGIYNEQFF.

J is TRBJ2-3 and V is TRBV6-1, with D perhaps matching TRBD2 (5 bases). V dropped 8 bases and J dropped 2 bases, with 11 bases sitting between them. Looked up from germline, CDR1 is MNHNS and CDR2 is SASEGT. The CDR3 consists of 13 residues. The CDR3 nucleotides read TGTGCCAGCGGCCAGCGGAACACAGATACGCAGTATTTT. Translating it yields CASGQRNTDTQYF.

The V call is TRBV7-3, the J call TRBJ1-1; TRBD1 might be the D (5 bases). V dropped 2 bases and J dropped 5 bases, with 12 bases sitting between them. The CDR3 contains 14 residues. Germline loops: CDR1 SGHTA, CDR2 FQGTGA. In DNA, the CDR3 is TGTGCCAGCAGCTTATGGGGGGGGGAGACTGAAGCTTTCTTT. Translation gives CASSLWGGETEAFF.

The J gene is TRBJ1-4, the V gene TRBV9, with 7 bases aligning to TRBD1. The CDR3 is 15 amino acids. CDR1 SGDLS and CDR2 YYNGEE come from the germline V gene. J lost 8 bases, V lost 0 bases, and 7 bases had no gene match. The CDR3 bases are TGTGCCAGCAGCGTAGGTCACAGGGGAGACGAAAAACTGTTTTTT. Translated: CASSVGHRGDEKLFF.

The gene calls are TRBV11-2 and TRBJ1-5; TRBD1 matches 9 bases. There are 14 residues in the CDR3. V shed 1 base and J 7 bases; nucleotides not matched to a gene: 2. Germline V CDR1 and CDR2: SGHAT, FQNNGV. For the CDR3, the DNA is TGTGCCAGCAGCTTAGGGACAGGGGCCCAGCCCCAGCATTTT. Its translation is CASSLGTGAQPQHF. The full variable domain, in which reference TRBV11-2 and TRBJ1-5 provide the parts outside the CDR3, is EAGVAQSPRYKIIEKRQSVAFWCNPISGHATLYWYQQILGQGPKLLIQFQNNGVVDDSQLPKDRFSAERLKGVDSTLKIQPAKLEDSAVYLCASSLGTGAQPQHFGDGTRLSIL.

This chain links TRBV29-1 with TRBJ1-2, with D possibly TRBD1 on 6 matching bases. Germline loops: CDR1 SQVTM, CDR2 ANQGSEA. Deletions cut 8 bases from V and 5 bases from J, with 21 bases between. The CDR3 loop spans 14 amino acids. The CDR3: CSSGGPVLGYGYTF. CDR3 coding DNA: TGCAGCTCCGGGGGGCCAGTTTTAGGTTATGGCTACACCTTC.

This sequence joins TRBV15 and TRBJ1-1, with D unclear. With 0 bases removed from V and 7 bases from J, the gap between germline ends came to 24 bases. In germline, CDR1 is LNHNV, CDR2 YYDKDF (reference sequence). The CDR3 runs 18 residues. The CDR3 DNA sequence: TGTGCCACCAGCAGAGAAGTCCCCCGGGCGGGCGGAATGGGTGAAGCTTTCTTT. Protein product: CATSREVPRAGGMGEAFF.

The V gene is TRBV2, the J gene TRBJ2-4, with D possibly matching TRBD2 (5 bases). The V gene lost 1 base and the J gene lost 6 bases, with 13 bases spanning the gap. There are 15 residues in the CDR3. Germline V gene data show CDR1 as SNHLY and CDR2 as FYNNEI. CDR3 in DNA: TGTGCCAGCAGTGAAGGGATCGGAGGAGCAAACATTCAGTACTTC. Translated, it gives CASSEGIGGANIQYF.

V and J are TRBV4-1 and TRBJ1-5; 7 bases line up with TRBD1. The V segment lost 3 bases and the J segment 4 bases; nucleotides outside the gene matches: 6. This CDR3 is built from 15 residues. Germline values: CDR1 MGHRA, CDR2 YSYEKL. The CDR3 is CASSQEGQANQPQHF. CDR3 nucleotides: TGCGCCAGCAGCCAGGAAGGACAGGCGAATCAGCCCCAGCATTTT.

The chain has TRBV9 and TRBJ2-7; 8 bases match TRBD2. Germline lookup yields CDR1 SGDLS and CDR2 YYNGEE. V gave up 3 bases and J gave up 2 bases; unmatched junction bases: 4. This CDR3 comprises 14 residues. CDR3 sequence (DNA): TGTGCCAGCAGCGAGAGCGGGAGAGCCTACGAGCAGTACTTC. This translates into CASSESGRAYEQYF.

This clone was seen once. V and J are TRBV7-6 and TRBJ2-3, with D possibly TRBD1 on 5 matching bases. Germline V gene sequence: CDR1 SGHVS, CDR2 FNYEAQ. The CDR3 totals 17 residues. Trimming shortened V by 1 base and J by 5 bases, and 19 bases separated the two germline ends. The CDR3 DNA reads TGTGCCAGCAGCTTAGGCTCACTACAGGTTCCGGGAGATACGCAGTATTTT. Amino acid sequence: CASSLGSLQVPGDTQYF.

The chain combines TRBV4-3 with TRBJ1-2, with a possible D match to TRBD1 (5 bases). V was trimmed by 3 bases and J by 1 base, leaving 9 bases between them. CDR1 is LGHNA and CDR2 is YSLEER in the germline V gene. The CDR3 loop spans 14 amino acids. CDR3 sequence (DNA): TGCGCCAGCAGCCAGCCGACAGATAACTATGGCTACACCTTC. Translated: CASSQPTDNYGYTF.

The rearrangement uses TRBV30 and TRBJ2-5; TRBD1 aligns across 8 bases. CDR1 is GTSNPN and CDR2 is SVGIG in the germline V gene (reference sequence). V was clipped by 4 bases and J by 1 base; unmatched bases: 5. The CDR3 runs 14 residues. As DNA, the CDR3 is TGTGCCTGGACCGGTACAGGGGGCCAAGAGACCCAGTACTTC. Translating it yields CAWTGTGGQETQYF.

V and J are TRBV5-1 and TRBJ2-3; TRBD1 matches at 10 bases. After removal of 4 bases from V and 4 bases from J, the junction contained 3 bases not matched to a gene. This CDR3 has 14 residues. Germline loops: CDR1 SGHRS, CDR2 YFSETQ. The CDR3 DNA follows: TGCGCCAGCAGCCCGGGACAGGGGCCAGATACGCAGTATTTT. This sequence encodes CASSPGQGPDTQYF.

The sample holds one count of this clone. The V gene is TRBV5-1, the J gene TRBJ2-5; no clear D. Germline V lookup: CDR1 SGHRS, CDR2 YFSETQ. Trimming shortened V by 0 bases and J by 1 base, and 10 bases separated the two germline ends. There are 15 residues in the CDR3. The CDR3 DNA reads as TGCGCCAGCAGCTTGGCGGCCTCGGGCCAAGAGACCCAGTACTTC. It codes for CASSLAASGQETQYF.

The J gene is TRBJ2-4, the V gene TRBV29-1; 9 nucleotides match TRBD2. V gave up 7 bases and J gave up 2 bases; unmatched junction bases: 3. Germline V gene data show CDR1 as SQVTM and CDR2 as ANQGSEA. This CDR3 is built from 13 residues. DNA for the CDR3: TGCAGCGCAAGCGGGGGGTCCAAAAACATTCAGTACTTC. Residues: CSASGGSKNIQYF.

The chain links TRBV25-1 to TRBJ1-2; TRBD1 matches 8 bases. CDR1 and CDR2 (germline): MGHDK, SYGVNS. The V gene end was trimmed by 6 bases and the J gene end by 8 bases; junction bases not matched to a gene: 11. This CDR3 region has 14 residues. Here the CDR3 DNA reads TGTGCCAGCAGGCCCCCCACAGGGGGAAGAGGCTACACCTTC. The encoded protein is CASRPPTGGRGYTF.

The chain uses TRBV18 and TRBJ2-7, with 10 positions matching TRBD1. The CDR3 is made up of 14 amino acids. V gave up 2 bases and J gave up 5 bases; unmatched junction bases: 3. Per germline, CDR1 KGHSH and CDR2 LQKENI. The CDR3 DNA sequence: TGTGCCAGCTCACCAACGGGGACAGGGGACGAGCAGTACTTC. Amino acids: CASSPTGTGDEQYF. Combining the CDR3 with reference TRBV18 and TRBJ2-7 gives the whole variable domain NAGVMQNPRHLVRRRGQEARLRCSPMKGHSHVYWYRQLPEEGLKFMVYLQKENIIDESGMPKERFSAEFPKEGPSILRIQQVVRGDSAAYFCASSPTGTGDEQYFGPGTRLTVT.

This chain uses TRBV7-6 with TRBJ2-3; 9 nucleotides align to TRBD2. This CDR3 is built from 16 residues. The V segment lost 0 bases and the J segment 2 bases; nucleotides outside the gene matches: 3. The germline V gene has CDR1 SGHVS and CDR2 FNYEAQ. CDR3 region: CASSLASGGNTDTQYF. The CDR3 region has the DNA TGTGCCAGCAGCTTAGCGAGCGGGGGGAACACAGATACGCAGTATTTT.

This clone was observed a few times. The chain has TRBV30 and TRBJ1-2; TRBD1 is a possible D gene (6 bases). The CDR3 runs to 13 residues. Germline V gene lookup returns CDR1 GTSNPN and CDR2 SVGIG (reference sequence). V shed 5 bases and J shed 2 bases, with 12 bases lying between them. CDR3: CAWADSFNYGYTF. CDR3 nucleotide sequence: TGTGCCTGGGCGGACAGTTTCAACTATGGCTACACCTTC.

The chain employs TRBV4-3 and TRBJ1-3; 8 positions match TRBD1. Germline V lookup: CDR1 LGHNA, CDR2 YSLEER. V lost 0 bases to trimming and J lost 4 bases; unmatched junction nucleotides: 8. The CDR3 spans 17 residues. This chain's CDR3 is CASSQDWTGSPGNTIYF. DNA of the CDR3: TGCGCCAGCAGCCAAGATTGGACAGGGTCACCCGGAAACACCATATATTTT.

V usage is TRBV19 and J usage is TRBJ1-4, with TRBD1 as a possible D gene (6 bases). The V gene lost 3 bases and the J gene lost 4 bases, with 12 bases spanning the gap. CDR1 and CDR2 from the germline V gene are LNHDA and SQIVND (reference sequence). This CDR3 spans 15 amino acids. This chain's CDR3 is CASSILDRDNEKLFF. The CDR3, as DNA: TGTGCCAGTAGTATCCTGGACAGAGATAATGAAAAACTGTTTTTT.